What follows is one T cell receptor (beta chain) and its context. TCRdb keeps only in-frame clones here, not all; method: immunoSEQ multiplex PCR. This repertoire shows approximately 150,000 clones, over 85% found once; its top ten account for under 2%. V lost 3 bases to trimming and J lost 1 base; unmatched junction nucleotides: 2. The CDR3 sequence is 15 residues long. Germline V gene data show CDR1 as LGHNA and CDR2 as YSLEER. These data belong to a study of T cell responses to AZD1222 COVID-19 vaccine. V usage is TRBV4-3 and J usage is TRBJ1-5, with TRBD1 matching 8 bases. Sequencing used peripheral blood, obtained 28 days after the second AZD1222 dose. This sequence originates from an adult who received the AZD1222 COVID-19 vaccine. CDR3 coding DNA: TGCGCCAGCAGCCATGGACAGGGCAGCAATCAGCCCCAGCATTTT. This codes for CASSHGQGSNQPQHF.